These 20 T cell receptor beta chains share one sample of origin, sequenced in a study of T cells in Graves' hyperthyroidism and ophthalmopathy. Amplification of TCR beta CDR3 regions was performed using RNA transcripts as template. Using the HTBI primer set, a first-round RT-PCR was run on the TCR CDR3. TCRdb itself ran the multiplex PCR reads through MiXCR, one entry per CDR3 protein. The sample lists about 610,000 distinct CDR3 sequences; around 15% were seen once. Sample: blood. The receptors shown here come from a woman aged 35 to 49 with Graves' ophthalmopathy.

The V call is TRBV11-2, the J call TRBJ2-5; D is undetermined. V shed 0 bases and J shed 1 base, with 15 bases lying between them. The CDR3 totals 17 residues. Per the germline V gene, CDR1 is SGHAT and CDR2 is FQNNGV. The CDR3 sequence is CASSLDPAGLLQETQYF. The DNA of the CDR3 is TGTGCCAGCAGCTTAGACCCCGCCGGGCTGCTCCAAGAGACCCAGTACTTC. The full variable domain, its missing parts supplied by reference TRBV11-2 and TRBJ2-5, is EAGVAQSPRYKIIEKRQSVAFWCNPISGHATLYWYQQILGQGPKLLIQFQNNGVVDDSQLPKDRFSAERLKGVDSTLKIQPAKLEDSAVYLCASSLDPAGLLQETQYFGPGTRLLVL.

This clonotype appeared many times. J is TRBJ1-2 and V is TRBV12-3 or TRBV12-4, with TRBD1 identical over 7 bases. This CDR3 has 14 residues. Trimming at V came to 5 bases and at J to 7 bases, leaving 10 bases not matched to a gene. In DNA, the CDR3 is TGTGCCAGCAGTCGCGACAGGGTGAGGGGTGGCTACACCTTC. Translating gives CASSRDRVRGGYTF.

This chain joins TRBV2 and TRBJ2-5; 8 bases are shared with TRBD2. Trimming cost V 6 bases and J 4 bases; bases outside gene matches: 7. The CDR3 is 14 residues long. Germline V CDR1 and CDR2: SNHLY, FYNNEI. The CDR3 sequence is CASRNLLAGETQYF. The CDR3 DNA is TGTGCCAGCAGAAACTTGCTAGCGGGAGAGACCCAGTACTTC. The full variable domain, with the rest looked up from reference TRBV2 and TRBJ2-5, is EPEVTQTPSHQVTQMGQEVILRCVPISNHLYFYWYRQILGQKVEFLVSFYNNEISEKSEIFDDQFSVERPDGSNFTLKIRSTKLEDSAMYFCASRNLLAGETQYFGPGTRLLVL.

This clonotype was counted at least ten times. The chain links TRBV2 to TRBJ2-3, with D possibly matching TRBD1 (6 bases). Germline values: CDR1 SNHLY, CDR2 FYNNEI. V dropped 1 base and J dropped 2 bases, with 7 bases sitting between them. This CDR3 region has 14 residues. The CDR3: CASSEGTVTDTQYF. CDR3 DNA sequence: TGTGCCAGCAGTGAAGGGACAGTCACAGATACGCAGTATTTT.

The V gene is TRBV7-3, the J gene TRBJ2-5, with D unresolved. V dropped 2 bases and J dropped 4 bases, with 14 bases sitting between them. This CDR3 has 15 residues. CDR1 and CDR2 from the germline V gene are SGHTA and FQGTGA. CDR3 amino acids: CASSLEKRRRETQYF. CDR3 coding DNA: TGTGCCAGCAGCTTAGAAAAGCGCCGTCGAGAGACCCAGTACTTC.

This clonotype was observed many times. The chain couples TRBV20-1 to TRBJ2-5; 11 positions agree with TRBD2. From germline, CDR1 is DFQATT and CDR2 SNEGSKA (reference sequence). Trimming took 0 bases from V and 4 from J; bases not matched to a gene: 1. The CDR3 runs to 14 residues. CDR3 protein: CSARELAGVETQYF. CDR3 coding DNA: TGCAGTGCTAGAGAACTAGCGGGGGTAGAGACCCAGTACTTC.

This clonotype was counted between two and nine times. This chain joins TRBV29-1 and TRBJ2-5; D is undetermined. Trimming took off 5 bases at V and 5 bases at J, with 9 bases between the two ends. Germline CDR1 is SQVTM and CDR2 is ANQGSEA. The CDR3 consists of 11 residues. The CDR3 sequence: CSVRSGETQYF. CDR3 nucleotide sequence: TGCAGCGTTCGGAGTGGGGAGACCCAGTACTTC.

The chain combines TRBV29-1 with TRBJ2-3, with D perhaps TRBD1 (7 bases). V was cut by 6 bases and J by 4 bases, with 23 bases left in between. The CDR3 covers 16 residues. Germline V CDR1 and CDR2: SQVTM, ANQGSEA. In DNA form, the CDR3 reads TGCAGCGTCGGAGGGCTGAAGGGGGCTATCGCAGATACGCAGTATTTT. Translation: CSVGGLKGAIADTQYF.

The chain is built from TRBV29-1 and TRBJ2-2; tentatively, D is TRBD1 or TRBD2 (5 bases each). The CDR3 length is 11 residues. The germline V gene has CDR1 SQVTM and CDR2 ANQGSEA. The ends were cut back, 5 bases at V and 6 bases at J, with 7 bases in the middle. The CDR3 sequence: CSVRGPGELFF. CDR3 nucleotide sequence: TGCAGCGTTCGGGGCCCCGGGGAGCTGTTTTTT.

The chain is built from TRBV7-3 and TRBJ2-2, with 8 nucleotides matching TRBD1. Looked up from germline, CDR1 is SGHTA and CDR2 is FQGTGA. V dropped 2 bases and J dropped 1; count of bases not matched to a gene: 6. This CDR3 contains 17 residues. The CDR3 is CASSLDWTGLNTGELFF. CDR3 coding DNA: TGTGCCAGCAGCTTAGACTGGACAGGGTTGAACACCGGGGAGCTGTTTTTT.

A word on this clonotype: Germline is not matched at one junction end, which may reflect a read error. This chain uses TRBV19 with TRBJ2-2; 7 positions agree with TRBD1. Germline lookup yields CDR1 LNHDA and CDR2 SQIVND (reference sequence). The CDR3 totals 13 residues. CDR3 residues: CVSRRTGGGELFF. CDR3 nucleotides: TGTGTCAGTAGACGGACAGGAGGCGGGGAGCTGTTTTTT.

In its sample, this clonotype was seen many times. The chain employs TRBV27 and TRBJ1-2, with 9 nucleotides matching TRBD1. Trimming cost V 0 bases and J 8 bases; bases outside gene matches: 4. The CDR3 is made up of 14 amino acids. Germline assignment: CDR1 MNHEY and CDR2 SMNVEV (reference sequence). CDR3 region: CASSLSGTGTGYTF. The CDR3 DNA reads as TGTGCCAGCAGTTTATCCGGGACAGGGACCGGCTACACCTTC.

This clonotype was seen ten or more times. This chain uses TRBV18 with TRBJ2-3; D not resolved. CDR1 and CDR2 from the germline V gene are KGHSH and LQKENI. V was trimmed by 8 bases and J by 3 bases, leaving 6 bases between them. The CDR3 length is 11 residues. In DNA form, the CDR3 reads TGTGCCAGCAGCAGAACAGATACGCAGTATTTT. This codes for CASSRTDTQYF.

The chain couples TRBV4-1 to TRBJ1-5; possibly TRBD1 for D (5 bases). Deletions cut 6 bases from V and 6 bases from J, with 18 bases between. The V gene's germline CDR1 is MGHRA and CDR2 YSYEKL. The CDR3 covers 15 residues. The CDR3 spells CASSRGARVGQPQHF. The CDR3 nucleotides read TGCGCCAGCAGTCGCGGGGCCAGGGTTGGTCAGCCCCAGCATTTT.

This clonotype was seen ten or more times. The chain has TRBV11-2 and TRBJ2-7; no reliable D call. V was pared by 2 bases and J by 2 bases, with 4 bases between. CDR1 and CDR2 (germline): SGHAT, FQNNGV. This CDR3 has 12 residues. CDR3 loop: CASSLTAYEQYF. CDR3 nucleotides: TGTGCCAGCAGCTTAACAGCCTACGAGCAGTACTTC.

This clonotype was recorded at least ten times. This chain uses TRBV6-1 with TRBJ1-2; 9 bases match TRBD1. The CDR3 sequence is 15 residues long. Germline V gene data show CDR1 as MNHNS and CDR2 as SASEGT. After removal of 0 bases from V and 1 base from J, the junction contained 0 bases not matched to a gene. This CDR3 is CASSEADRGNYGYTF. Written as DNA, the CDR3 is TGTGCCAGCAGTGAAGCGGACAGGGGTAACTATGGCTACACCTTC.

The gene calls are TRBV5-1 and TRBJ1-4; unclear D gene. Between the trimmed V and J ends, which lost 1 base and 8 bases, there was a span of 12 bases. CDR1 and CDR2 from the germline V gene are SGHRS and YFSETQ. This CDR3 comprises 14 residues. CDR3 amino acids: CASSLRLENEKLFF. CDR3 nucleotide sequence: TGCGCCAGCAGCTTGCGACTGGAAAACGAAAAACTGTTTTTT.

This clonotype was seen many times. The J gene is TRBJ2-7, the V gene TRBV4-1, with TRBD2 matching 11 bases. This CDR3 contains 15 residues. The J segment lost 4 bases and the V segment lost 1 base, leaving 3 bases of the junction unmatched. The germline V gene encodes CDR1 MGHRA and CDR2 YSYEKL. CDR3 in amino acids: CASSQALAGEYEQYF. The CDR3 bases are TGCGCCAGCAGCCAAGCACTAGCGGGGGAGTACGAGCAGTACTTC.

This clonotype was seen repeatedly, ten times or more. In DNA, the CDR3 is TGTGCCAGCGGCCAGACAGTGATGAACACTGAAGCTTTCTTT. This encodes CASGQTVMNTEAFF. V gene TRBV6-1 combines with J gene TRBJ1-1, with D possibly matching TRBD1 (5 bases). Germline-derived CDR1 and CDR2 are MNHNS and SASEGT. The CDR3 has 14 residues. V dropped 8 bases and J dropped 0 bases, with 13 bases sitting between them.

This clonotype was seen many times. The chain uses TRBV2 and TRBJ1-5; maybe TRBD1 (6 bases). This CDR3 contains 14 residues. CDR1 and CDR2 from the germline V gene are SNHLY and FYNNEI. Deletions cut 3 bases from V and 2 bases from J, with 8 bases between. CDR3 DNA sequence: TGTGCCAGCAGTGACTCAGGGGGCAATCAGCCCCAGCATTTT. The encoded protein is CASSDSGGNQPQHF.